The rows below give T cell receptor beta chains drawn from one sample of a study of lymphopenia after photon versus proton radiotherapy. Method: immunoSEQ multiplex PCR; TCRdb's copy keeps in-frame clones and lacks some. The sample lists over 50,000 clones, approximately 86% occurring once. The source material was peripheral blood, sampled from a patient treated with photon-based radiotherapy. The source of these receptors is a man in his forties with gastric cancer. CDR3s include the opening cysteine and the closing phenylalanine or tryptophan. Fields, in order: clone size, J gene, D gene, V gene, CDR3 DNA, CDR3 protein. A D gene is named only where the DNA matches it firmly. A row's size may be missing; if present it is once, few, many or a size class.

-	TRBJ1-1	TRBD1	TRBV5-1	TGCGCCAGCAGCTTGGGTACAGGGGACTACACTGAAGCTTTCTTT	CASSLGTGDYTEAFF
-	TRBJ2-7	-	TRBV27	TGTGCCAGCAGTTCCACAGGTACCTACGAGCAGTACTTC	CASSSTGTYEQYF
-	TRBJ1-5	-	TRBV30	TGTGCCTGGAGCCCTAACTCCGGGGGGATTCAGCCCCAGCATTTT	CAWSPNSGGIQPQHF
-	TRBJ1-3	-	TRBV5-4	TGTGCCAGCAGCTTGGACAGGGCGAATGGAAACACCATATATTTT	CASSLDRANGNTIYF
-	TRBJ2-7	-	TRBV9	TGTGCCAGCAGCCCCGCCGGTAAAGAGCAGTACTTC	CASSPAGKEQYF
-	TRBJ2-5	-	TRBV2	TGTGCCAGCAGAAACCTCGAGGAGACCCAGTACTTC	CASRNLEETQYF
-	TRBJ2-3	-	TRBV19	TGTGCCAGTAGTATAAGGGGGGGGCGCACAGATACGCAGTATTTT	CASSIRGGRTDTQYF
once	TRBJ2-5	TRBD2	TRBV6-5	TGTGCCAGCAGTTACACTAGCGGGGGGCCGGAGACCCAGTACTTC	CASSYTSGGPETQYF
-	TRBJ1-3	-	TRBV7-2	TGTGCCAGCAGCTTAACCTCAGCCGTCCTCTTT	CASSLTSAVLF
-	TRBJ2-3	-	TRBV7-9	TGTGCCAGCAGCTTCACGGTTAGCACAGATACGCAGTATTTT	CASSFTVSTDTQYF
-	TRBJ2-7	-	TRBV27	TGTGCCAGCAGTTCTAGGGTCGGGGGTAGCGAGCAGTACTTC	CASSSRVGGSEQYF
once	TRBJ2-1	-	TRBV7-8	TGTGCCAGCAGCCCACCTCTGAGGTCGAGCTCCTACAATGAGCAGTTCTTC	CASSPPLRSSSYNEQFF
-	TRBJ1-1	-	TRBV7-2	TGTGCCAGCAGCTTATGGGGGAACACTGAAGCTTTCTTT	CASSLWGNTEAFF